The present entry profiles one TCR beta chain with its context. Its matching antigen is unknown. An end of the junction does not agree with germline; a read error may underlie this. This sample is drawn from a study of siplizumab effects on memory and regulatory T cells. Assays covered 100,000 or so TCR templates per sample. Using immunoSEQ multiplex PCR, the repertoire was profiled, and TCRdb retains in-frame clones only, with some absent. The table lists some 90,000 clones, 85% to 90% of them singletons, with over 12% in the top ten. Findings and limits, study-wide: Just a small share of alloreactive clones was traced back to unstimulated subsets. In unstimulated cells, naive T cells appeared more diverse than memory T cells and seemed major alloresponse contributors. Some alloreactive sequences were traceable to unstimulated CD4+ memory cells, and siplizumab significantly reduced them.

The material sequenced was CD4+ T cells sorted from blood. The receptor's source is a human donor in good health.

CDR3 sequence reads: CASRETGQGAPLF. Written as DNA, the CDR3 is TGTGCCAGCAGAGAAACCGGACAGGGAGCCCCACTCTTC. The chain is built from TRBV28 and TRBJ1-2, with TRBD1 identical over 8 bases. Germline CDR1 reads MDHEN; CDR2 reads SYDVKM. CDR3 length: 13 amino acids.